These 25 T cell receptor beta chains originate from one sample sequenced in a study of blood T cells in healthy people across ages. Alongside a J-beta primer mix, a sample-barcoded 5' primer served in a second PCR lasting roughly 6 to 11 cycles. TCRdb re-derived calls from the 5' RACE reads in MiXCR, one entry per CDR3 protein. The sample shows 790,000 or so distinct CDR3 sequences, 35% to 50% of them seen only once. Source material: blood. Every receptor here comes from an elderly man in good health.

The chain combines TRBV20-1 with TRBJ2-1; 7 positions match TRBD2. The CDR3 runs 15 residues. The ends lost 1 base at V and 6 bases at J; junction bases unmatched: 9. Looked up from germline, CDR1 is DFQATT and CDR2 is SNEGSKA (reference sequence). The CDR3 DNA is TGCAGTGCTAGAGGGTACGGGAGGAACTCCAATGAGCAGTTCTTC. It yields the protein CSARGYGRNSNEQFF.

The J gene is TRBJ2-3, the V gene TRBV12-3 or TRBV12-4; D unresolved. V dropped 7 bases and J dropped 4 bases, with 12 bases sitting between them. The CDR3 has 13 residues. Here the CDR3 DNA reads TGTGCCAGCACCCCTCCCACAGCAGATACGCAGTATTTT. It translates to CASTPPTADTQYF.

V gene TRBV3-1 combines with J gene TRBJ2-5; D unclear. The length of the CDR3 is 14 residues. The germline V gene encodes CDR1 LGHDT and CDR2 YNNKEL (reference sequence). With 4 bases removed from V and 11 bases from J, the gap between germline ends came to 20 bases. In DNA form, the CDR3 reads TGTGCCAGCAGCCCCGGCTCCAACTGGGCTGAGCAGTACTTC. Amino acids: CASSPGSNWAEQYF.

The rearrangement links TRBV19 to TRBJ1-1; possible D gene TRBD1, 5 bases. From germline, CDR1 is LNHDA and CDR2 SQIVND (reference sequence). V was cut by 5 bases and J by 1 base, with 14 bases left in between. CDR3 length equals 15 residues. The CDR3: CASSRLAGGNTEAFF. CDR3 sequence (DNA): TGTGCCAGTAGTCGTCTGGCCGGGGGGAACACTGAAGCTTTCTTT.

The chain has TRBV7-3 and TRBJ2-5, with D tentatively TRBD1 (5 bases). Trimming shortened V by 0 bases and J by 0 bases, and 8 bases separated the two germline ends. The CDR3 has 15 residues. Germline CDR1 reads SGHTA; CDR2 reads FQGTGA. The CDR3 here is CASSLTRTHQETQYF. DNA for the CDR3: TGTGCCAGCAGCTTAACTCGGACACACCAAGAGACCCAGTACTTC.

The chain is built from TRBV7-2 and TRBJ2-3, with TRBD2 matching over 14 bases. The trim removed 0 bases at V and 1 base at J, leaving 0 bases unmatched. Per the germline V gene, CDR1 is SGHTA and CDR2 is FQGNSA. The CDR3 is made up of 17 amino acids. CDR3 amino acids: CASSLAGLAGGTDTQYF. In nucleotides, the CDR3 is TGTGCCAGCAGCTTAGCGGGACTAGCGGGGGGCACAGATACGCAGTATTTT.

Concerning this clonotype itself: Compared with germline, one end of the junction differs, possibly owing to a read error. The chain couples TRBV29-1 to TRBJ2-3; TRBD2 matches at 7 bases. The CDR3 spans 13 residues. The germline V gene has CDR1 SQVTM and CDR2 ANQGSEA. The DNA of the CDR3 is TGCAGCGTTGAACTAGCGGACACAGATGCGCAGTATTTT. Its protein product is CSVELADTDAQYF.

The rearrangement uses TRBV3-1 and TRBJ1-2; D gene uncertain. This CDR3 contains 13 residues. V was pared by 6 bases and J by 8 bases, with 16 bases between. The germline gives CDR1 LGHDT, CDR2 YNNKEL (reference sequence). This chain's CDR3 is CASSFGRRVGYTF. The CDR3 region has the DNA TGTGCCAGCAGTTTCGGACGGCGCGTCGGCTACACCTTC.

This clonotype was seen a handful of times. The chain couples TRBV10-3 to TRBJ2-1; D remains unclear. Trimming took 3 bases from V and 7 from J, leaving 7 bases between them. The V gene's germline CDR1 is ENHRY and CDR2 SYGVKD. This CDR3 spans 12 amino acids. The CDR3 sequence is CAISDMVNEQFF. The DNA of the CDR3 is TGTGCCATCAGTGATATGGTAAATGAGCAGTTCTTC.

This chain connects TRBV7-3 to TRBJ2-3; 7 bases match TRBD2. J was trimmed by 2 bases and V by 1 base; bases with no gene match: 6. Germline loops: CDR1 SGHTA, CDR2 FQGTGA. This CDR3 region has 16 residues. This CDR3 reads CASSLIRTSNTDTQYF. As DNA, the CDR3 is TGTGCCAGCAGCTTAATTAGGACTAGTAACACAGATACGCAGTATTTT.

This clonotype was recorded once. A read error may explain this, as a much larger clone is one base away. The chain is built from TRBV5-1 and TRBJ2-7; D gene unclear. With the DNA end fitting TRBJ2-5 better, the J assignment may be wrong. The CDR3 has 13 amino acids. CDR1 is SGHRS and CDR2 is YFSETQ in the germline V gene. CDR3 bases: TGCGCCAGCAGCGTGGATAACGCAGAGACCCAGTACTTC. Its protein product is CASSVDNAETQYF.

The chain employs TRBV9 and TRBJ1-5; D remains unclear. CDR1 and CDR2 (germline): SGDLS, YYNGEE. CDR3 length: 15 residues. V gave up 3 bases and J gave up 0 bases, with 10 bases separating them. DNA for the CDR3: TGTGCCAGCAGCGAGGATCCATATAGCAATCAGCCCCAGCATTTT. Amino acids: CASSEDPYSNQPQHF.

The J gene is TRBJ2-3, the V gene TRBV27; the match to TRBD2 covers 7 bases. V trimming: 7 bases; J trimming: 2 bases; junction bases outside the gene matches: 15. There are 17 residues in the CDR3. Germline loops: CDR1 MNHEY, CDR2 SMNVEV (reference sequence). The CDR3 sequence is CASNLGRDFFPTDTQYF. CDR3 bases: TGTGCCAGCAATTTGGGGAGGGACTTCTTTCCCACAGATACGCAGTATTTT.

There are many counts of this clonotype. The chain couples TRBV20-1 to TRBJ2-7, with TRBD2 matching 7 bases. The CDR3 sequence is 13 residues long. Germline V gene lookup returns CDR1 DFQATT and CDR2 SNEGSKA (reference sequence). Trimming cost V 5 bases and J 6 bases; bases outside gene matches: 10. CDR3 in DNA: TGCAGTGCTCTGGGAGGGGACGGGGCCGAGCAGTACTTC. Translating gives CSALGGDGAEQYF.

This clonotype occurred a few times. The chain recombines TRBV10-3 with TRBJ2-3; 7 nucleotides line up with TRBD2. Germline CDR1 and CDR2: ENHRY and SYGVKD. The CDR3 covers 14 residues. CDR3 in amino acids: CATQGGRAIDTQYF. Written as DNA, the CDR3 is TGTGCGACTCAGGGAGGGAGGGCGATAGATACGCAGTATTTT.

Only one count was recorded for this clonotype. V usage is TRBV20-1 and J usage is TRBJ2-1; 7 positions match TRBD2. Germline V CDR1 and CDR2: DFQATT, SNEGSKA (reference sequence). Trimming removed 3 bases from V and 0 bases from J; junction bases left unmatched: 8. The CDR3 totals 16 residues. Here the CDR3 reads CSASRGLQSSYNEQFF. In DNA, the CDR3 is TGCAGTGCTAGTCGGGGACTACAATCCTCCTACAATGAGCAGTTCTTC.

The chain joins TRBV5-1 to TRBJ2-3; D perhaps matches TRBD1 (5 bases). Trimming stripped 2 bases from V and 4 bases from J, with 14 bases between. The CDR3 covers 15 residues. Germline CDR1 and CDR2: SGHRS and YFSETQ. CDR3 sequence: CASSLRQSWADTQYF. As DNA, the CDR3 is TGCGCCAGCAGCTTAAGACAGAGTTGGGCAGATACGCAGTATTTT.

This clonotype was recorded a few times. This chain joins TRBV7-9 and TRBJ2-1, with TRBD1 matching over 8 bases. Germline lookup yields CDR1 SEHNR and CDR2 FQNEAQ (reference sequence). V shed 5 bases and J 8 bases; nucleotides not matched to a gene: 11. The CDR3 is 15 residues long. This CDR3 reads CASSPLGQVNDEQFF. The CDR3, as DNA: TGTGCCAGCAGCCCCTTGGGACAGGTTAACGATGAGCAGTTCTTC.

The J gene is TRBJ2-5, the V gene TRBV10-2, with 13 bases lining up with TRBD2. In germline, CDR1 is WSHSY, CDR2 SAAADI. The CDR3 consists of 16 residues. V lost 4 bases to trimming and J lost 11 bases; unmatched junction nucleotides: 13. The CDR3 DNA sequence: TGCGCCAGCAGTGGGGGCGGGACTAGCGGGATTAATGTGCAGTACTTC. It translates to CASSGGGTSGINVQYF.

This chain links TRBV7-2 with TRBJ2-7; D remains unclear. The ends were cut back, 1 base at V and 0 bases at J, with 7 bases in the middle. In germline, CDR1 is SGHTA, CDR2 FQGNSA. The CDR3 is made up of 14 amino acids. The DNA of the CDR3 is TGTGCCAGCAGCTTAGGCCTCCGCTCCTACGAGCAGTACTTC. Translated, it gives CASSLGLRSYEQYF.

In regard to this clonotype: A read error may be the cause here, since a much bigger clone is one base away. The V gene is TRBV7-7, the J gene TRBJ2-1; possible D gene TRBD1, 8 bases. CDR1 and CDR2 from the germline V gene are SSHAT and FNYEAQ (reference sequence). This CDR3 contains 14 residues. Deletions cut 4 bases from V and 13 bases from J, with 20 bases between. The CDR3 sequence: CASSSTGAGETQFF. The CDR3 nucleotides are TGTGCCAGCAGCTCGACAGGGGCGGGAGAGACCCAGTTCTTC.

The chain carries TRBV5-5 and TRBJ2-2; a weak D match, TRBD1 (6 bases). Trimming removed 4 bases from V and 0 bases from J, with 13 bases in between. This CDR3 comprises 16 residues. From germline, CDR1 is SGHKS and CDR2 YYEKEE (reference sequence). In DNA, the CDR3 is TGTGCCAGCAGCCCACGACAGGCGTCGAACACCGGGGAGCTGTTTTTT. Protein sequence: CASSPRQASNTGELFF.

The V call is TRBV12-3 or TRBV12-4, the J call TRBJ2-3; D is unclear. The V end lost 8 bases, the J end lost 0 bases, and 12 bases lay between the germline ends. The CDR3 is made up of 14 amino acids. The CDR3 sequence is CASCLSASTDTQYF. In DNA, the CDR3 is TGTGCCAGCTGCTTGTCCGCGAGCACAGATACGCAGTATTTT.

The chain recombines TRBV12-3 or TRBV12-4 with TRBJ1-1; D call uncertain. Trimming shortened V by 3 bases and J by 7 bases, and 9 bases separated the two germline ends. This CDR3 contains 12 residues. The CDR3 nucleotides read TGTGCCAGCAGTTTTGGACCACGTGAAGCTTTCTTT. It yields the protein CASSFGPREAFF.

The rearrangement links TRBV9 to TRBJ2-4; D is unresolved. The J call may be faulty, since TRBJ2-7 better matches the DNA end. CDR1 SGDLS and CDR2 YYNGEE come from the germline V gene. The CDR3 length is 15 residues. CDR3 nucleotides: TGTGCCAGCAGCGTAGCTGGGCAAAGCCACTACGAGCAGTACTTC. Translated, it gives CASSVAGQSHYEQYF.